Presented here are 20 T cell receptor beta chains from one specimen sequenced in a study of blood T cell repertoires in COVID-19. Some clones are missing from TCRdb's copy, which holds only in-frame ones; the method was immunoSEQ multiplex PCR. The sample has 93,000 or so clones, approximately 86% seen once. The sequenced sample consisted of peripheral blood. The receptors come from a human donor in a cohort sampled during active COVID-19.

Comments on this clone: The same CDR3 can be traced to other DNA sequences in this sample. This chain links TRBV6-5 with TRBJ1-1; D remains unclear. Trimming stripped 0 bases from V and 1 base from J, with 3 bases between. The germline V gene encodes CDR1 MNHEY and CDR2 SVGAGI. The CDR3 sequence is 13 residues long. The CDR3 nucleotides read TGTGCCAGCAGTTACTCCCAGAACACTGAAGCTTTCTTT. As protein: CASSYSQNTEAFF.

J is TRBJ1-4 and V is TRBV9; D unclear. The CDR3 is 13 residues long. Germline loops: CDR1 SGDLS, CDR2 YYNGEE. With 0 bases removed from V and 8 bases from J, the gap between germline ends came to 8 bases. The DNA for the CDR3 is TGTGCCAGCAGCGTAGGGGCAGAAGAAAAACTGTTTTTT. It codes for CASSVGAEEKLFF.

V is TRBV10-1 and J is TRBJ1-2; 7 bases map to TRBD1. The CDR3 has 13 amino acids. The trim removed 6 bases at V and 3 bases at J, leaving 4 bases unmatched. Germline V gene lookup returns CDR1 WNHNN and CDR2 SYGVQD (reference sequence). The CDR3 region is CASSLDRDYGYTF. The CDR3 coding sequence is TGCGCCAGCAGCCTCGACAGGGACTATGGCTACACCTTC.

CDR3 nucleotide sequence: TGCGCCAGCAGCCATATTGGAGGGCCGCTTTCTATCTATGGCTACACCTTC. It yields the protein CASSHIGGPLSIYGYTF. The V and J genes are TRBV4-1 and TRBJ1-2; D is uncertain. The germline CDR1 and CDR2 sequences are MGHRA and YSYEKL. The CDR3 loop spans 17 amino acids. The germline V and J ends were trimmed by 3 bases and 4 bases, with 21 bases remaining between them.

The rearrangement joins TRBV6-1 to TRBJ1-5; D gene ambiguous. Germline assignment: CDR1 MNHNS and CDR2 SASEGT. Trimming took off 2 bases at V and 7 bases at J, with 15 bases between the two ends. The CDR3 length is 15 residues. The DNA of the CDR3 is TGTGCCAGCAGTGAATGGAGGCACACGGACCAGCCCCAGCATTTT. This sequence encodes CASSEWRHTDQPQHF.

The gene calls are TRBV7-2 and TRBJ1-6; perhaps TRBD1 as D (5 bases). The CDR3 runs to 14 residues. The germline gives CDR1 SGHTA, CDR2 FQGNSA. Trimming pared 1 base from V and 9 bases from J, leaving 10 bases between. The CDR3 nucleotides read TGTGCCAGCAGCTTAGGGAGGGGTTCTTCACCCCTCCACTTT. Translation: CASSLGRGSSPLHF.

The chain joins TRBV5-6 to TRBJ2-1; 14 bases line up with TRBD2. J was trimmed by 7 bases and V by 6 bases; bases with no gene match: 15. The CDR3 length is 18 residues. The germline gives CDR1 SGHDT, CDR2 YYEEEE. DNA for the CDR3: TGTGCCAGCAACTTTAAGCTGGGACTAGCGGGGGTGAGGAATGAGCAGTTCTTC. Its protein is CASNFKLGLAGVRNEQFF.

The genes are TRBV6-5 and TRBJ1-1, with 7 positions matching TRBD1. J lost 6 bases, V lost 7 bases, and 8 bases had no gene match. Germline lookup yields CDR1 MNHEY and CDR2 SVGAGI. CDR3 size: 13 residues. The CDR3: CASTTGVHAEAFF. The CDR3 nucleotides read TGTGCCAGCACCACAGGGGTGCACGCTGAAGCTTTCTTT.

This clone is a singleton in its sample. The chain couples TRBV7-3 to TRBJ1-6; 7 bases align to TRBD1. This CDR3 has 15 amino acids. Germline CDR1 is SGHTA and CDR2 is FQGTGA. J lost 6 bases, V lost 5 bases, and 7 bases had no gene match. The CDR3 region is CASSAGQGGNSPLHF. The CDR3 DNA reads as TGTGCCAGCAGCGCGGGGCAGGGGGGTAATTCACCCCTCCACTTT.

This chain uses TRBV11-1 with TRBJ1-2; the D gene is possibly TRBD1 (6 bases). Germline V gene lookup returns CDR1 SGHAT and CDR2 FQDESV (reference sequence). This CDR3 contains 14 residues. V was cut by 3 bases and J by 4 bases, with 12 bases left in between. CDR3 bases: TGTGCCAGCAGCTTTGGGCAACAGGGCTATGGCTACACCTTC. This translates into CASSFGQQGYGYTF.

The CDR3 sequence is CSARTSGREWNEQFF. CDR3 nucleotide sequence: TGCAGCGCACGGACTAGCGGGAGGGAATGGAATGAGCAGTTCTTC. This chain connects TRBV29-1 to TRBJ2-1; 15 bases fit TRBD2. CDR3 length equals 15 residues. V shed 7 bases and J 7 bases; nucleotides not matched to a gene: 8. Germline CDR1 is SQVTM and CDR2 is ANQGSEA.

The chain uses TRBV6-6 and TRBJ1-2, with TRBD1 as a possible D gene (6 bases). This CDR3 spans 15 amino acids. V was shortened by 5 bases and J by 2 bases, with 15 bases between the two germline ends. Germline CDR1 and CDR2: MNHNY and SVGAGI (reference sequence). Here the CDR3 DNA reads TGTGCCAGCAGTGCCGGGACACTACAGAACTATGGCTACACCTTC. It encodes CASSAGTLQNYGYTF.

The CDR3 DNA is TGCGCCAGCCAAGGACAGGGAGGAACTAATGAAAAACTGTTTTTT. It translates to CASQGQGGTNEKLFF. The rearrangement links TRBV4-3 to TRBJ1-4; 8 bases match TRBD1. CDR1 LGHNA and CDR2 YSLEER come from the germline V gene. The CDR3 is 15 amino acids. J was trimmed by 1 base and V by 8 bases; bases with no gene match: 6.

As concerns this clone: A much larger clone lies one base from this, so it may be a read error. Other DNA sequences in this sample translate to the same CDR3. DNA of the CDR3: TGTGCCAGCAGAACAGGGGGCTATGGCTACACCTTC. It specifies CASRTGGYGYTF. This chain joins TRBV28 and TRBJ1-2; TRBD1 aligns across 8 bases. The CDR3 has 12 amino acids. Germline V lookup: CDR1 MDHEN, CDR2 SYDVKM. V dropped 6 bases and J dropped 4; count of bases not matched to a gene: 1.

This chain links TRBV28 with TRBJ1-6; 9 bases fit TRBD1. Germline-derived CDR1 and CDR2 are MDHEN and SYDVKM. This CDR3 has 13 residues. V lost 5 bases, J lost 13 bases, and 6 bases stayed unmatched. The CDR3 nucleotides read TGTGCCAGCAGTCGGGACAGGGTGATGCCCCTCCACTTT. Protein sequence: CASSRDRVMPLHF.

CDR3 DNA: TGTGCCAGCAGCTGGGGACAGGGTTTACATTCACCCCTCCACTTT. This gives the protein CASSWGQGLHSPLHF. The V call is TRBV7-2, the J call TRBJ1-6; 9 bases line up with TRBD1. The CDR3 is 15 residues long. V lost 4 bases to trimming and J lost 8 bases; unmatched junction nucleotides: 6. Looked up from germline, CDR1 is SGHTA and CDR2 is FQGNSA.

The chain combines TRBV19 with TRBJ2-3; 7 bases map to TRBD2. The CDR3 spans 19 residues. Looked up from germline, CDR1 is LNHDA and CDR2 is SQIVND (reference sequence). V was pared by 6 bases and J by 1 base, with 19 bases of the junction left unmatched. The CDR3 region is CASSFAGLAGVGGTDTQYF. The CDR3 DNA reads as TGTGCCAGTAGCTTTGCGGGCTTGGCGGGAGTTGGTGGCACAGATACGCAGTATTTT.

The rearrangement links TRBV9 to TRBJ2-3, with TRBD1 identical over 7 bases. Looked up from germline, CDR1 is SGDLS and CDR2 is YYNGEE. V lost 3 bases and J lost 1; bases outside the gene matches: 8. This CDR3 is 16 amino acids long. The DNA for the CDR3 is TGTGCCAGCAGCGCCCGATGGGACAGACGCACAGATACGCAGTATTTT. Protein product: CASSARWDRRTDTQYF.

V is TRBV6-5 and J is TRBJ2-7, with 13 positions matching TRBD2. This CDR3 is 15 amino acids long. Per germline, CDR1 MNHEY and CDR2 SVGAGI. V lost 7 bases to trimming and J lost 6 bases; unmatched junction nucleotides: 9. CDR3: CASTPRTSGSAEQYF. The CDR3, as DNA: TGTGCCAGCACCCCCCGGACTAGCGGGAGTGCCGAGCAGTACTTC.

The rearrangement uses TRBV7-6 and TRBJ2-7; 7 bases are shared with TRBD2. The germline V gene encodes CDR1 SGHVS and CDR2 FNYEAQ. V lost 1 base, J lost 5 bases, and 8 bases stayed unmatched. The CDR3 loop spans 15 amino acids. The CDR3: CASSLVAGESNEQYF. The CDR3 DNA reads TGTGCCAGCAGCTTAGTCGCGGGAGAGAGCAACGAGCAGTACTTC.